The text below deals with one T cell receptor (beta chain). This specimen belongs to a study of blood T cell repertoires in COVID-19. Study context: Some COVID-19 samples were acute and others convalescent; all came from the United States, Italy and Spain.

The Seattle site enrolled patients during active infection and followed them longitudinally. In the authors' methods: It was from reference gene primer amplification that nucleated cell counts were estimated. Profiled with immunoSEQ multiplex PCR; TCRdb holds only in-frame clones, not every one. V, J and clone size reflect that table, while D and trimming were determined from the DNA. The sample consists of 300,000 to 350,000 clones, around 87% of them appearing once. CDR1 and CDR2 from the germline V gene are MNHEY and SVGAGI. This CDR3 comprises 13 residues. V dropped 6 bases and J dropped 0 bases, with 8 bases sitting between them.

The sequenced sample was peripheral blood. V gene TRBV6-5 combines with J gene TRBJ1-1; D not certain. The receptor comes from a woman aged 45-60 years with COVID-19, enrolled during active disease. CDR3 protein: CASSGELNTEAFF. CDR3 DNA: TGTGCCAGCAGCGGGGAGTTGAACACTGAAGCTTTCTTT.